The 30 T cell receptor beta chains in this list originate from one sample, sequenced in a study of blood T cells in healthy people across ages. A second 7 to 11 cycle PCR used barcoded and J-beta primers. TCRdb redid the calling of the 5' RACE reads with MiXCR, one entry per CDR3 protein. The sample gives around 870,000 distinct CDR3 sequences, 29% of which show up once; around 16% is in the top ten. Sequenced sample: blood. The receptors derive from a woman of 80 years or more in good health.

In this sample, this clonotype turned up many times. The DNA of the CDR3 is TGCAGTGCTAGAGTGGGGGGACAGGGAGTCTACAATGAGCAGTTCTTC. Protein product: CSARVGGQGVYNEQFF. The V gene is TRBV20-1, the J gene TRBJ2-1; 9 bases are shared with TRBD1. V was clipped by 1 base and J by 3 bases; unmatched bases: 7. Germline CDR1 and CDR2: DFQATT and SNEGSKA (reference sequence). This CDR3 has 16 residues.

The chain employs TRBV2 and TRBJ1-5; tentative D call: TRBD1 (5 bases). Germline assignment: CDR1 SNHLY and CDR2 FYNNEI. The V gene lost 6 bases and the J gene lost 1 base, with 13 bases spanning the gap. This CDR3 is built from 15 residues. The chain's CDR3 is CASRETASSNQPQHF. DNA for the CDR3: TGTGCCAGCAGAGAGACAGCCTCCAGCAATCAGCCCCAGCATTTT.

As for this clonotype: A much larger clonotype is one base distant, so this may be a read error. The V call is TRBV2, the J call TRBJ2-7; 7 positions match TRBD1. The V gene's germline CDR1 is SNHLY and CDR2 FYNNEI. This CDR3 comprises 13 residues. DNA of the CDR3: TGTGGCAGCGACAGGGTGCGAAACTACGAGCAGTACTTC. Amino acid sequence: CGSDRVRNYEQYF.

This sequence joins TRBV10-3 and TRBJ2-2, with TRBD1 as a possible D gene (6 bases). V shed 6 bases and J shed 0 bases, with 8 bases lying between them. The CDR3 is made up of 14 amino acids. CDR1 ENHRY and CDR2 SYGVKD come from the germline V gene. The CDR3 spells CAIRGDTNTGELFF. The CDR3 region has the DNA TGTGCCATCAGAGGGGACACGAACACCGGGGAGCTGTTTTTT.

CDR3 loop: CASSMMGNQPQHF. CDR3 coding DNA: TGTGCCAGTAGTATGATGGGCAATCAGCCCCAGCATTTT. V gene TRBV19 combines with J gene TRBJ1-5; D ambiguous. In germline, CDR1 is LNHDA, CDR2 SQIVND (reference sequence). V dropped 3 bases and J dropped 2 bases, with 5 bases sitting between them. The length of the CDR3 is 13 residues.

Only a few counts were recorded for this clonotype. The CDR3 DNA reads as TGTGCCAGCAGCCCACCCGGTACAGTAAATCGCAATGAGCAGTTCTTC. Its translation: CASSPPGTVNRNEQFF. V is TRBV7-2 and J is TRBJ2-1; D is ambiguous. Trimming removed 5 bases at V and 6 bases at J, with 20 bases between. There are 16 residues in the CDR3. Germline values: CDR1 SGHTA, CDR2 FQGNSA.

This clonotype was observed many times. The V gene is TRBV6-2 or TRBV6-3, the J gene TRBJ2-7; perhaps TRBD2 as D (7 bases). Trimming removed 7 bases at V and 0 bases at J, with 13 bases between. The germline gives CDR1 MNHEY, CDR2 SVGEGT. There are 14 residues in the CDR3. CDR3 coding DNA: TGTGCCAGCATCCGGGGGGCAACCTCCTACGAGCAGTACTTC. It codes for CASIRGATSYEQYF.

This clonotype was recorded many times. The chain uses TRBV7-9 and TRBJ2-3; D is possibly TRBD1 (6 bases). Germline-derived CDR1 and CDR2 are SEHNR and FQNEAQ (reference sequence). CDR3 length: 15 amino acids. Trimming removed 5 bases at V and 1 base at J, with 13 bases between. DNA of the CDR3: TGTGCCAGCAGCCACAGGGTTCGTGGCACAGATACGCAGTATTTT. This sequence encodes CASSHRVRGTDTQYF.

There are a few counts of this clonotype. The chain links TRBV19 to TRBJ2-3, with TRBD1 matching over 8 bases. The junction had 9 bases not matched to a gene; V was cut back by 5 bases and J by 2 bases. This CDR3 is built from 16 residues. CDR1 and CDR2 (germline): LNHDA, SQIVND (reference sequence). DNA for the CDR3: TGTGCCAGTAGTGGCCGACAGGGGACCCCCACAGATACGCAGTATTTT. This translates into CASSGRQGTPTDTQYF.

This clonotype was observed many times. This chain connects TRBV27 to TRBJ2-5; D is tentatively TRBD1 or TRBD2 (5 bases each). The CDR3 sequence is 15 residues long. Trimming cost V 3 bases and J 5 bases, with 16 bases left between them. Germline lookup yields CDR1 MNHEY and CDR2 SMNVEV (reference sequence). The CDR3 region is CASSFKRRWGETQYF. The CDR3 region has the DNA TGTGCCAGCAGTTTTAAACGCAGGTGGGGGGAGACCCAGTACTTC.

V is TRBV7-9 and J is TRBJ2-1, with 7 bases matching TRBD1. CDR1 is SEHNR and CDR2 is FQNEAQ in the germline V gene (reference sequence). V lost 2 bases, J lost 9 bases, and 10 bases stayed unmatched. The CDR3 sequence is 15 residues long. This chain's CDR3 is CASSLTLGTAVEQFF. CDR3 nucleotide sequence: TGTGCCAGCAGCTTAACACTCGGGACAGCTGTTGAGCAGTTCTTC.

In its sample, this clonotype was seen many times. The gene calls are TRBV7-9 and TRBJ2-5; D may be TRBD1 (6 bases). Trimming removed 10 bases from V and 4 bases from J, with 10 bases in between. The length of the CDR3 is 11 residues. Looked up from germline, CDR1 is SEHNR and CDR2 is FQNEAQ (reference sequence). The CDR3 protein is CATTGIETQYF. The CDR3 bases are TGTGCCACAACAGGGATAGAGACCCAGTACTTC.

Note on this clonotype: A much larger clone differs by one base, so this may be a read error. CDR3 in amino acids: CASSPDRDRYEQYF. In DNA form, the CDR3 reads TGCGCCAGCAGCCCCGACAGGGACCGATACGAGCAGTACTTC. The chain links TRBV4-3 to TRBJ2-7; TRBD1 aligns across 7 bases. Germline loops: CDR1 LGHNA, CDR2 YSLEER. The CDR3 runs 14 residues. After removal of 4 bases from V and 4 bases from J, the junction contained 7 bases not matched to a gene.

Note on this clonotype: A much larger clone lies one base from this, so it may be a read error. The chain links TRBV6-6 to TRBJ1-2, with D perhaps TRBD1 (6 bases). Germline assignment: CDR1 MNHNY and CDR2 SVGAGI (reference sequence). The CDR3 runs 14 residues. The V gene lost 6 bases and the J gene lost 4 bases, with 15 bases spanning the gap. The CDR3 loop reads CASSRRQDCYGYTF. CDR3 DNA: TGTGCCAGCAGCCGCCGACAGGACTGCTATGGCTACACCTTC.

The rearrangement joins TRBV30 to TRBJ2-7, with D unclear. CDR3 length: 14 amino acids. The V end was cut by 0 bases, the J end by 0 bases, with 9 bases between. CDR1 is GTSNPN and CDR2 is SVGIG in the germline V gene (reference sequence). CDR3 sequence: CAWSVDSLSYEQYF. The CDR3 DNA sequence: TGTGCCTGGAGTGTAGACTCCCTCTCCTACGAGCAGTACTTC.

This clonotype was counted a few times. This sequence joins TRBV14 and TRBJ1-2; D may be TRBD1 (5 bases). Germline loops: CDR1 SGHDN, CDR2 FVKESK. V lost 2 bases to trimming and J lost 6 bases, with 10 bases between them. The CDR3 is 13 amino acids. CDR3 loop: CASSQRAGHGYTF. The CDR3, as DNA: TGTGCCAGCAGCCAACGGGCGGGGCATGGCTACACCTTC.

About this clonotype itself: Just one base apart from a much larger clone, this may be a read error. The gene calls are TRBV12-3 or TRBV12-4 and TRBJ1-5, with D unresolved. The CDR3 covers 15 residues. V lost 8 bases to trimming and J lost 9 bases, with 23 bases between them. The CDR3 here is CASSASADFYRPQHF. The CDR3 DNA reads as TGTGCCAGCTCAGCCAGCGCCGACTTTTATCGGCCCCAGCATTTT.

Here the CDR3 reads CASSRRGPEEKLFF. In nucleotides, the CDR3 is TGTGCCAGCAGCCGTAGGGGGCCCGAGGAAAAACTGTTTTTT. V and J are TRBV3-1 and TRBJ1-4, with 7 bases aligning to TRBD1. The CDR3 has 14 amino acids. Losses at the gene ends were 4 bases for V and 8 bases for J; bases not matched to a gene: 7. Germline CDR1 is LGHDT and CDR2 is YNNKEL (reference sequence).

This sequence joins TRBV20-1 and TRBJ2-2; D not certain. Trimming took off 2 bases at V and 4 bases at J, with 11 bases between the two ends. The CDR3 contains 14 residues. Germline V CDR1 and CDR2: DFQATT, SNEGSKA (reference sequence). CDR3 region: CSARPESSTGELFF. The CDR3 DNA follows: TGCAGTGCTAGACCCGAGTCAAGCACCGGGGAGCTGTTTTTT.

There are many counts of this clonotype. The chain joins TRBV5-6 to TRBJ2-3; no firm D call. The V gene's germline CDR1 is SGHDT and CDR2 YYEEEE. This CDR3 is 14 amino acids long. Trimming removed 0 bases from V and 6 bases from J, with 11 bases in between. Here the CDR3 DNA reads TGTGCCAGCAGCTTGGGCCGCCTCAGGGATACGCAGTATTTT. This codes for CASSLGRLRDTQYF.

The chain is built from TRBV20-1 and TRBJ1-4; no definite D call. This CDR3 contains 16 residues. Germline CDR1 reads DFQATT; CDR2 reads SNEGSKA (reference sequence). The germline V and J ends were trimmed by 0 bases and 0 bases, with 11 bases remaining between them. CDR3 sequence: CSAREATFATNEKLFF. CDR3 nucleotide sequence: TGCAGTGCTAGAGAGGCGACATTCGCAACTAATGAAAAACTGTTTTTT.

In regard to this clonotype: A much larger clonotype is one base distant, so this may be a read error. The V call is TRBV5-1, the J call TRBJ2-1; a weak D match, TRBD1 (6 bases). The germline V gene has CDR1 SGHRS and CDR2 YFSETQ. CDR3 length equals 17 residues. CDR3 nucleotide sequence: TGCGCCAGCGGCTTGTGGACAGCGCAGAGCTCCTACAATGAGCAGTTCTTC. This gives the protein CASGLWTAQSSYNEQFF.

Many counts were recorded for this clonotype. The V call is TRBV7-9, the J call TRBJ2-7, with 9 bases aligning to TRBD1. V shed 5 bases and J 2 bases; nucleotides not matched to a gene: 7. CDR3 size: 15 residues. Looked up from germline, CDR1 is SEHNR and CDR2 is FQNEAQ (reference sequence). CDR3 loop: CASSHGQGRTYEQYF. The CDR3 coding sequence is TGTGCCAGCAGCCACGGACAGGGGCGTACCTACGAGCAGTACTTC.

The rearrangement links TRBV5-1 to TRBJ2-5; tentatively, D is TRBD1 (6 bases). Trimming shortened V by 3 bases and J by 2 bases, and 14 bases separated the two germline ends. The germline gives CDR1 SGHRS, CDR2 YFSETQ. CDR3 length: 15 residues. The CDR3 protein is CASSYQLGQQETQYF. CDR3 sequence (DNA): TGCGCCAGCAGCTACCAGCTTGGACAGCAAGAGACCCAGTACTTC. Supplemented by reference TRBV5-1 and TRBJ2-5, the full variable domain reads KAGVTQTPRYLIKTRGQQVTLSCSPISGHRSVSWYQQTPGQGLQFLFEYFSETQRNKGNFPGRFSGRQFSNSRSEMNVSTLELGDSALYLCASSYQLGQQETQYFGPGTRLLVL.

Only a few counts were recorded for this clonotype. This may be a read error, as it is one base from a much larger clone. The chain carries TRBV3-1 and TRBJ2-5; unclear D gene. Between the trimmed V and J ends, which lost 9 bases and 2 bases, there was a span of 19 bases. Germline CDR1 LGHDT, CDR2 YNNKEL (reference sequence). The CDR3 length is 15 residues. The CDR3 region has the DNA TGTGCCAGTACCCCACAGAACCGAGAACAAGAGACCCAGTACTTC. This gives the protein CASTPQNREQETQYF.

The rearrangement links TRBV5-1 to TRBJ1-2; D is perhaps TRBD1 (6 bases). Germline V lookup: CDR1 SGHRS, CDR2 YFSETQ. V was clipped by 3 bases and J by 5 bases, with 17 bases between them. This CDR3 is built from 15 residues. CDR3 protein: CASSSAGQIQYGYTF. The CDR3, as DNA: TGCGCCAGCAGCTCGGCAGGACAGATACAATATGGCTACACCTTC.

This clonotype occurred many times. The chain has TRBV20-1 and TRBJ2-5; D is unresolved. Trimming removed 0 bases at V and 1 base at J, with 9 bases between. The germline gives CDR1 DFQATT, CDR2 SNEGSKA (reference sequence). This CDR3 is 14 amino acids long. The CDR3 DNA reads as TGCAGTGCTAGAGACCTCAGGTCCCAAGAGACCCAGTACTTC. It yields the protein CSARDLRSQETQYF.

This clonotype was recorded many times. V usage is TRBV7-2 and J usage is TRBJ2-1; 14 nucleotides agree with TRBD2. The V and J ends lost 2 bases and 5 bases, in that order; junction bases with no gene match: 8. The germline gives CDR1 SGHTA, CDR2 FQGNSA. This CDR3 region has 18 residues. The CDR3 DNA follows: TGTGCCAGCAGCTTATTCGGGGGGACTAGCGGGAGACACAATGAGCAGTTCTTC. This encodes CASSLFGGTSGRHNEQFF. The entire variable domain, with the rest obtained from reference TRBV7-2 and TRBJ2-1, is as follows: GAGVSQSPSNKVTEKGKDVELRCDPISGHTALYWYRQSLGQGLEFLIYFQGNSAPDKSGLPSDRFSAERTGGSVSTLTIQRTQQEDSAVYLCASSLFGGTSGRHNEQFFGPGTRLTVL.

As for this clonotype: The junction departs from the called germline gene at one end, perhaps through a read error. The chain combines TRBV18 with TRBJ2-1, with 9 bases lining up with TRBD1. This CDR3 is built from 14 residues. The germline V gene encodes CDR1 KGHSH and CDR2 LQKENI. This CDR3 reads CAGSPGTGKHEQFF. Here the CDR3 DNA reads TGTGCCGGCTCACCGGGGACAGGGAAGCATGAGCAGTTCTTC.

This clonotype was counted at least ten times. V gene TRBV7-9 combines with J gene TRBJ2-7; TRBD2 matches 7 bases. CDR3 length equals 14 residues. The germline CDR1 and CDR2 sequences are SEHNR and FQNEAQ (reference sequence). Germline trimming cut 3 bases from V and 3 bases from J; bases unmatched to any gene: 5. The CDR3 region is CASSFEGRGYEQYF. The CDR3 region has the DNA TGTGCCAGCAGCTTTGAGGGGAGGGGCTACGAGCAGTACTTC. The full variable domain, its missing parts supplied by reference TRBV7-9 and TRBJ2-7, is DTGVSQNPRHKITKRGQNVTFRCDPISEHNRLYWYRQTLGQGPEFLTYFQNEAQLEKSRLLSDRFSAERPKGSFSTLEIQRTEQGDSAMYLCASSFEGRGYEQYFGPGTRLTVT.